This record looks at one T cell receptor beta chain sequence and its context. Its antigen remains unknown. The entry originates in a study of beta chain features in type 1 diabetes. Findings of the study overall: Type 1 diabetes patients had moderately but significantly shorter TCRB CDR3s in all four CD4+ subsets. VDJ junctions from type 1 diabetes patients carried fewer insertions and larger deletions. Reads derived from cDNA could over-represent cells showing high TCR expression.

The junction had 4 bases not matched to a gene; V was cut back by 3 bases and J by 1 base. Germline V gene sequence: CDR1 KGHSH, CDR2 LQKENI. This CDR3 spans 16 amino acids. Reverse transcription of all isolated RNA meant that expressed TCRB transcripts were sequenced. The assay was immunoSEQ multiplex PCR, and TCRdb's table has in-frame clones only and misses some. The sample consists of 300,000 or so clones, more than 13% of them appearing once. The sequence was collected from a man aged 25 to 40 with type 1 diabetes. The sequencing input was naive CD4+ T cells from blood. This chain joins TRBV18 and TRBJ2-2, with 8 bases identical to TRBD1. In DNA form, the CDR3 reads TGTGCCAGCTCACCTCCCGGGACAGGGAACACCGGGGAGCTGTTTTTT. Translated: CASSPPGTGNTGELFF.